The 26 T cell receptor beta chains reported below all come from one sample, sequenced in a study of CD8+ T cells in alopecia areata. Sequencing relied on a cDNA template that was reverse transcribed from extracted RNA. Profiling relied on immunoSEQ multiplex PCR, and the TCRdb table lists in-frame clones only, not all of them. The sample holds 150,000 to 180,000 clones, 45% to 60% seen once. The material was CD8+ T cells sorted from blood, obtained at week 0. These receptors came from a human donor with alopecia areata.

The chain recombines TRBV2 with TRBJ2-7, with 9 bases matching TRBD2. The CDR3 spans 15 residues. The V gene end was trimmed by 5 bases and the J gene end by 2 bases; junction bases not matched to a gene: 7. Germline lookup yields CDR1 SNHLY and CDR2 FYNNEI. CDR3 amino acids: CASSLSGGLTYEQYF. Written as DNA, the CDR3 is TGTGCCAGCAGTCTGAGCGGGGGGCTAACCTACGAGCAGTACTTC.

J is TRBJ2-7 and V is TRBV10-2, with D maybe TRBD2 (5 bases). CDR3 size: 13 residues. Germline-derived CDR1 and CDR2 are WSHSY and SAAADI. V was shortened by 4 bases and J by 2 bases, with 9 bases between the two germline ends. In DNA, the CDR3 is TGCGCCAGCAGTGTCGGGGTTACCTACGAGCAGTACTTC. Protein: CASSVGVTYEQYF.

This chain joins TRBV7-8 and TRBJ2-2, with 8 positions matching TRBD2. Germline V gene lookup returns CDR1 SGHVS and CDR2 FQNEAQ. The CDR3 totals 16 residues. The trim removed 4 bases at V and 4 bases at J, leaving 8 bases unmatched. CDR3 bases: TGTGCCAGCAGCTCCCTGGGCGGGGGGATCACCGGGGAGCTGTTTTTT. It translates to CASSSLGGGITGELFF.

The J gene is TRBJ1-1, the V gene TRBV7-2; D unresolved. The V end lost 5 bases, the J end lost 4 bases, and 14 bases lay between the germline ends. This CDR3 has 14 residues. The V gene's germline CDR1 is SGHTA and CDR2 FQGNSA. The CDR3: CASSLGREITEAFF. The CDR3 nucleotides read TGTGCCAGCAGCCTAGGGCGGGAGATCACTGAAGCTTTCTTT.

The V and J genes are TRBV29-1 and TRBJ2-7, with no clear D. V was cut by 4 bases and J by 0 bases, with 10 bases left in between. The CDR3 is made up of 13 amino acids. Germline CDR1 reads SQVTM; CDR2 reads ANQGSEA. The CDR3 DNA is TGCAGCGTTGTCCCAGTCTCCTCCTACGAGCAGTACTTC. Its protein is CSVVPVSSYEQYF.

In the case of this clone: Other DNA sequences of this sample code for an identical CDR3. V and J are TRBV10-3 and TRBJ2-3; D unresolved. The germline gives CDR1 ENHRY, CDR2 SYGVKD. The V end was cut by 3 bases, the J end by 5 bases, with 9 bases between. The length of the CDR3 is 13 residues. CDR3 DNA: TGTGCCATCAGTGAAAAGGGATTAGATACGCAGTATTTT. It encodes CAISEKGLDTQYF.

This clone is termed medium-sized (0.01 to 0.1%). The chain links TRBV5-6 to TRBJ2-1; D possibly corresponds to TRBD1 (6 bases). The CDR3 is 16 amino acids. The germline V gene has CDR1 SGHDT and CDR2 YYEEEE. Trimming left V 3 bases short and J 7 bases short, with 20 bases between. Here the CDR3 reads CASSSSGTRLGNEQFF. CDR3 coding DNA: TGTGCCAGCAGCTCGTCCGGGACACGCTTAGGGAATGAGCAGTTCTTC.

This clone occurred once. This chain links TRBV27 with TRBJ1-2; 10 bases are shared with TRBD1. This CDR3 is built from 15 residues. J lost 8 bases, V lost 6 bases, and 12 bases had no gene match. The germline V gene has CDR1 MNHEY and CDR2 SMNVEV (reference sequence). CDR3 in amino acids: CASRSTGTGERGYTF. Written as DNA, the CDR3 is TGTGCCAGCAGATCCACCGGGACAGGGGAGCGGGGCTACACCTTC.

This chain uses TRBV11-1 with TRBJ2-7, with D perhaps TRBD1 (5 bases). The germline V and J ends were trimmed by 0 bases and 0 bases, with 18 bases remaining between them. Germline V CDR1 and CDR2: SGHAT, FQDESV (reference sequence). The CDR3 has 18 amino acids. In DNA, the CDR3 is TGTGCCAGCAGCTTAGCCGAGACAGACCCGTCGAGCTCCTACGAGCAGTACTTC. Translating it yields CASSLAETDPSSSYEQYF.

The chain employs TRBV29-1 and TRBJ2-7, with TRBD2 matching 7 bases. V lost 1 base to trimming and J lost 0 bases; unmatched junction nucleotides: 6. The CDR3 extends over 15 amino acids. Germline V gene data show CDR1 as SQVTM and CDR2 as ANQGSEA. The CDR3 region has the DNA TGCAGCGTTGAAGGTCAAGCGGGGAGCTCCTACGAGCAGTACTTC. Protein sequence: CSVEGQAGSSYEQYF.

The V call is TRBV7-2, the J call TRBJ2-1; 7 bases are a match to TRBD1. The CDR3 is made up of 15 amino acids. V lost 7 bases to trimming and J lost 8 bases; unmatched junction nucleotides: 14. Looked up from germline, CDR1 is SGHTA and CDR2 is FQGNSA. CDR3 sequence reads: CASNSPGQINDEQFF. The CDR3 region has the DNA TGTGCCAGCAACTCACCGGGACAGATAAACGATGAGCAGTTCTTC.

This clone was detected a few times. The rearrangement joins TRBV6-1 to TRBJ2-7; D call uncertain. Trimming took off 1 base at V and 3 bases at J, with 16 bases between the two ends. Germline V CDR1 and CDR2: MNHNS, SASEGT. The CDR3 length is 16 residues. The chain's CDR3 is CASSEGPTSQFYEQYF. CDR3 nucleotides: TGTGCCAGCAGTGAAGGGCCAACTTCCCAATTCTACGAGCAGTACTTC.

This chain uses TRBV5-1 with TRBJ2-3, with TRBD1 as a possible D gene (6 bases). V lost 0 bases, J lost 5 bases, and 16 bases lay in between. Germline V lookup: CDR1 SGHRS, CDR2 YFSETQ. This CDR3 spans 16 amino acids. The DNA for the CDR3 is TGCGCCAGCAGCTTGGAGGCTGGGGGCAATGAAGATACGCAGTATTTT. Protein sequence: CASSLEAGGNEDTQYF.

This clone was seen just once. The CDR3: CASSQDLGGGLDTQYF. CDR3 DNA: TGCGCCAGCAGCCAAGATCTTGGCGGGGGATTGGATACGCAGTATTTT. The chain employs TRBV4-3 and TRBJ2-3, with 7 bases identical to TRBD2. The CDR3 consists of 16 residues. The germline V gene encodes CDR1 LGHNA and CDR2 YSLEER. V lost 0 bases to trimming and J lost 6 bases; unmatched junction nucleotides: 9.

In its sample, this clone was seen a few times. The chain is built from TRBV5-1 and TRBJ2-4; possible D gene TRBD2, 7 bases. V gave up 0 bases and J gave up 6 bases, with 13 bases separating them. The V gene's germline CDR1 is SGHRS and CDR2 YFSETQ. The CDR3 has 15 residues. The CDR3 sequence: CASSLVEGEGNIQYF. For the CDR3, the DNA is TGCGCCAGCAGCTTGGTCGAGGGGGAGGGAAACATTCAGTACTTC.

The J gene is TRBJ2-2, the V gene TRBV10-2; no clear D. Germline V gives CDR1 WSHSY, CDR2 SAAADI. This CDR3 contains 14 residues. Trimming stripped 3 bases from V and 6 bases from J, with 11 bases between. The CDR3 region has the DNA TGCGCCAGCAGTGACGAGATGGCGGCCGGGGAGCTGTTTTTT. Amino acid sequence: CASSDEMAAGELFF.

This chain connects TRBV5-1 to TRBJ1-2; weak D call: TRBD1 (5 bases). The V end was cut by 0 bases, the J end by 0 bases, with 12 bases between. Germline V gene data show CDR1 as SGHRS and CDR2 as YFSETQ. The CDR3 is 16 residues long. CDR3 in amino acids: CASSLVQGASNYGYTF. The CDR3 DNA is TGCGCCAGCAGCTTGGTTCAGGGAGCCTCTAACTATGGCTACACCTTC.

The chain has TRBV14 and TRBJ1-1; D remains ambiguous. V was clipped by 1 base and J by 7 bases, with 10 bases between them. The CDR3 spans 13 residues. From germline, CDR1 is SGHDN and CDR2 FVKESK. This chain's CDR3 is CASSQVGQIEAFF. CDR3 nucleotides: TGTGCCAGCAGCCAAGTCGGGCAGATTGAAGCTTTCTTT.

This clone was observed once. The V and J genes are TRBV27 and TRBJ2-1, with D perhaps TRBD2 (7 bases). Trimming took 6 bases from V and 4 from J, leaving 13 bases between them. Looked up from germline, CDR1 is MNHEY and CDR2 is SMNVEV (reference sequence). The CDR3 has 14 residues. DNA of the CDR3: TGTGCCAGCAGGTGGGGGGGCCCGTACAATGAGCAGTTCTTC. Its protein product is CASRWGGPYNEQFF.

This clone was found a few times. The rearrangement uses TRBV19 and TRBJ1-5; D is uncertain. Germline lookup yields CDR1 LNHDA and CDR2 SQIVND (reference sequence). The CDR3 sequence is 12 residues long. Trimming cost V 6 bases and J 6 bases, with 9 bases left between them. CDR3 region: CASRTHAQPQHF. The CDR3 DNA is TGTGCCAGTAGGACACACGCTCAGCCCCAGCATTTT. The variable domain in full, with the rest retrieved from reference TRBV19 and TRBJ1-5, is DGGITQSPKYLFRKEGQNVTLSCEQNLNHDAMYWYRQDPGQGLRLIYYSQIVNDFQKGDIAEGYSVSREKKESFPLTVTSAQKNPTAFYLCASRTHAQPQHFGDGTRLSIL.

This clone came up a few times. This chain connects TRBV7-2 to TRBJ2-5; D is tentatively TRBD1 or TRBD2 (5 bases each). The length of the CDR3 is 14 residues. Germline V gene lookup returns CDR1 SGHTA and CDR2 FQGNSA. Trimming took 1 base from V and 4 from J, leaving 10 bases between them. The CDR3: CASSLVQRGETQYF. The DNA of the CDR3 is TGTGCCAGCAGCTTAGTTCAGAGGGGAGAGACCCAGTACTTC.

This clone was seen a single time. V usage is TRBV11-2 and J usage is TRBJ2-6, with unresolved D. Trimming removed 1 base from V and 0 bases from J, with 7 bases in between. The CDR3 extends over 16 amino acids. CDR1 and CDR2 (germline): SGHAT, FQNNGV. CDR3 DNA sequence: TGTGCCAGCAGCTTAGGGGATGGCTCTGGGGCCAACGTCCTGACTTTC. Its protein product is CASSLGDGSGANVLTF.

The chain couples TRBV6-5 to TRBJ2-5; TRBD1 aligns across 7 bases. Germline CDR1 is MNHEY and CDR2 is SVGAGI. The junction had 7 bases not matched to a gene; V was cut back by 5 bases and J by 7 bases. The length of the CDR3 is 13 residues. CDR3 in amino acids: CASSTRQGSTQYF. Here the CDR3 DNA reads TGTGCCAGCAGTACTCGACAGGGTTCGACCCAGTACTTC.

This clone appeared once. This sample includes further DNA sequences coding for the same CDR3. The chain carries TRBV9 and TRBJ2-2, with TRBD2 identical over 10 bases. Unmatched junction bases numbered 5, after V lost 3 bases and J lost 6 bases. Germline CDR1 SGDLS, CDR2 YYNGEE. There are 15 residues in the CDR3. CDR3 loop: CASSASGGAAGELFF. The CDR3 nucleotides read TGTGCCAGCAGCGCGAGCGGGGGGGCCGCCGGGGAGCTGTTTTTT.

This clone has only a few counts. The chain employs TRBV7-6 and TRBJ1-1; perhaps TRBD1 as D (6 bases). Germline assignment: CDR1 SGHVS and CDR2 FNYEAQ. The CDR3 consists of 14 residues. With 5 bases removed from V and 1 base from J, the gap between germline ends came to 11 bases. The CDR3 DNA is TGTGCCAGCAGCCAGGGACATAAGAACACTGAAGCTTTCTTT. Translating gives CASSQGHKNTEAFF.

The V gene is TRBV29-1, the J gene TRBJ1-2; D possibly corresponds to TRBD1 (6 bases). The CDR3 contains 11 residues. Looked up from germline, CDR1 is SQVTM and CDR2 is ANQGSEA. Trimming took off 5 bases at V and 7 bases at J, with 11 bases between the two ends. This CDR3 reads CSVRDTVGYTF. The DNA for the CDR3 is TGCAGCGTTAGGGACACCGTTGGCTACACCTTC. Full variable domain (rest looked up from reference TRBV29-1 and TRBJ1-2): SAVISQKPSRDICQRGTSLTIQCQVDSQVTMMFWYRQQPGQSLTLIATANQGSEATYESGFVIDKFPISRPNLTFSTLTVSNMSPEDSSIYLCSVRDTVGYTFGSGTRLTVV.